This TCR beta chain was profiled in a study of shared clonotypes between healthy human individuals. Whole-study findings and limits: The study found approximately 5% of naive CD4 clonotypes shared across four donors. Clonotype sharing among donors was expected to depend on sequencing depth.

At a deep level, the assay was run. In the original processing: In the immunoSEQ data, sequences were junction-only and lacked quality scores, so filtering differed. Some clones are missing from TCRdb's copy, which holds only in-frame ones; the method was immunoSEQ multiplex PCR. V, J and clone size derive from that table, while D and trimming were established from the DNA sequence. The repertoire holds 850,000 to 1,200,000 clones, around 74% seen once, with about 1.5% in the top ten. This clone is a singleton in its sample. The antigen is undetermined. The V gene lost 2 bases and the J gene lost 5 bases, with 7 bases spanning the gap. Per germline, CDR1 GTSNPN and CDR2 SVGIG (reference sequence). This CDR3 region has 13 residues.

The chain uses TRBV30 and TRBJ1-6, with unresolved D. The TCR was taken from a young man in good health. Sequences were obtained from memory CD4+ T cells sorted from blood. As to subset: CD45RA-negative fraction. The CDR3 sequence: CAWSIGNNSPLHF. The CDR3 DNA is TGTGCCTGGAGTATTGGAAATAATTCACCCCTCCACTTT. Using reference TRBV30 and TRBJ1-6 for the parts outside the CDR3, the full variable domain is SQTIHQWPATLVQPVGSPLSLECTVEGTSNPNLYWYRQAAGRGLQLLFYSVGIGQISSEVPQNLSASRPQDRQFILSSKKLLLSDSGFYLCAWSIGNNSPLHFGNGTRLTVT.